This TCR beta chain stems from a study of cytomegalovirus exposure and HLA in healthy donors. Points from the study as a whole: In a later analysis, a missense DCLRE1C variant was linked to TCR beta V- and J-gene trimming.

A note on this clone: The antigen is unknown.

PCR was performed using 60 Vbeta and 13 Jbeta primers. Generated by immunoSEQ multiplex PCR, the TCRdb table keeps only in-frame clones and is missing some. The sample has 200,000 to 250,000 clones, roughly 91% seen once. The ends were cut back, 8 bases at V and 10 bases at J, with 6 bases in the middle. Germline loops: CDR1 SEHNR, CDR2 FQNEAQ (reference sequence). The CDR3 spans 9 residues. The material sequenced was PBMCs. The receptor was isolated from a woman between 18 and 29 years old in good health and CMV-seronegative. The rearrangement joins TRBV7-9 to TRBJ2-1; a possible D gene is TRBD2 (5 bases). The CDR3: CASGLEQFF. DNA for the CDR3: TGTGCCAGCGGACTGGAGCAGTTCTTC.